This T cell receptor beta chain was found in a study of regulatory T cells in long-lasting Graves disease. This sample's time point: persistent/refractory GD, antithyroid drugs over 5 years with positive TRAb. Extracted PBMC RNA gave rise to the TCR library. This clonotype appeared once. The CDR3 is 20 residues long. V was trimmed by 3 bases and J by 0 bases, leaving 27 bases between them. Germline CDR1 and CDR2: DFQATT and SNEGSKA (reference sequence). Arm-PCR of CDR3 regions and iRepertoire HTBI primers were the basis on which TCR beta libraries were built. In TCRdb, the multiplex PCR reads were re-called with MiXCR into one record per CDR3 protein. The repertoire consists of about 660,000 distinct CDR3 sequences, with approximately 29% occurring once and the leading ten covering roughly 41%.

The origin of this receptor is a female donor with Graves disease. The rearrangement joins TRBV20-1 to TRBJ1-5; D possibly corresponds to TRBD1 (5 bases). Sequenced material: peripheral blood mononuclear cells (PBMCs), taken when the disease was refractory, from a patient treated with antithyroid drugs. The CDR3 DNA follows: TGCAGTGCTAGGTATATATCTGGGACCGTCCAGGACTATAGCAATCAGCCCCAGCATTTT. This encodes CSARYISGTVQDYSNQPQHF.